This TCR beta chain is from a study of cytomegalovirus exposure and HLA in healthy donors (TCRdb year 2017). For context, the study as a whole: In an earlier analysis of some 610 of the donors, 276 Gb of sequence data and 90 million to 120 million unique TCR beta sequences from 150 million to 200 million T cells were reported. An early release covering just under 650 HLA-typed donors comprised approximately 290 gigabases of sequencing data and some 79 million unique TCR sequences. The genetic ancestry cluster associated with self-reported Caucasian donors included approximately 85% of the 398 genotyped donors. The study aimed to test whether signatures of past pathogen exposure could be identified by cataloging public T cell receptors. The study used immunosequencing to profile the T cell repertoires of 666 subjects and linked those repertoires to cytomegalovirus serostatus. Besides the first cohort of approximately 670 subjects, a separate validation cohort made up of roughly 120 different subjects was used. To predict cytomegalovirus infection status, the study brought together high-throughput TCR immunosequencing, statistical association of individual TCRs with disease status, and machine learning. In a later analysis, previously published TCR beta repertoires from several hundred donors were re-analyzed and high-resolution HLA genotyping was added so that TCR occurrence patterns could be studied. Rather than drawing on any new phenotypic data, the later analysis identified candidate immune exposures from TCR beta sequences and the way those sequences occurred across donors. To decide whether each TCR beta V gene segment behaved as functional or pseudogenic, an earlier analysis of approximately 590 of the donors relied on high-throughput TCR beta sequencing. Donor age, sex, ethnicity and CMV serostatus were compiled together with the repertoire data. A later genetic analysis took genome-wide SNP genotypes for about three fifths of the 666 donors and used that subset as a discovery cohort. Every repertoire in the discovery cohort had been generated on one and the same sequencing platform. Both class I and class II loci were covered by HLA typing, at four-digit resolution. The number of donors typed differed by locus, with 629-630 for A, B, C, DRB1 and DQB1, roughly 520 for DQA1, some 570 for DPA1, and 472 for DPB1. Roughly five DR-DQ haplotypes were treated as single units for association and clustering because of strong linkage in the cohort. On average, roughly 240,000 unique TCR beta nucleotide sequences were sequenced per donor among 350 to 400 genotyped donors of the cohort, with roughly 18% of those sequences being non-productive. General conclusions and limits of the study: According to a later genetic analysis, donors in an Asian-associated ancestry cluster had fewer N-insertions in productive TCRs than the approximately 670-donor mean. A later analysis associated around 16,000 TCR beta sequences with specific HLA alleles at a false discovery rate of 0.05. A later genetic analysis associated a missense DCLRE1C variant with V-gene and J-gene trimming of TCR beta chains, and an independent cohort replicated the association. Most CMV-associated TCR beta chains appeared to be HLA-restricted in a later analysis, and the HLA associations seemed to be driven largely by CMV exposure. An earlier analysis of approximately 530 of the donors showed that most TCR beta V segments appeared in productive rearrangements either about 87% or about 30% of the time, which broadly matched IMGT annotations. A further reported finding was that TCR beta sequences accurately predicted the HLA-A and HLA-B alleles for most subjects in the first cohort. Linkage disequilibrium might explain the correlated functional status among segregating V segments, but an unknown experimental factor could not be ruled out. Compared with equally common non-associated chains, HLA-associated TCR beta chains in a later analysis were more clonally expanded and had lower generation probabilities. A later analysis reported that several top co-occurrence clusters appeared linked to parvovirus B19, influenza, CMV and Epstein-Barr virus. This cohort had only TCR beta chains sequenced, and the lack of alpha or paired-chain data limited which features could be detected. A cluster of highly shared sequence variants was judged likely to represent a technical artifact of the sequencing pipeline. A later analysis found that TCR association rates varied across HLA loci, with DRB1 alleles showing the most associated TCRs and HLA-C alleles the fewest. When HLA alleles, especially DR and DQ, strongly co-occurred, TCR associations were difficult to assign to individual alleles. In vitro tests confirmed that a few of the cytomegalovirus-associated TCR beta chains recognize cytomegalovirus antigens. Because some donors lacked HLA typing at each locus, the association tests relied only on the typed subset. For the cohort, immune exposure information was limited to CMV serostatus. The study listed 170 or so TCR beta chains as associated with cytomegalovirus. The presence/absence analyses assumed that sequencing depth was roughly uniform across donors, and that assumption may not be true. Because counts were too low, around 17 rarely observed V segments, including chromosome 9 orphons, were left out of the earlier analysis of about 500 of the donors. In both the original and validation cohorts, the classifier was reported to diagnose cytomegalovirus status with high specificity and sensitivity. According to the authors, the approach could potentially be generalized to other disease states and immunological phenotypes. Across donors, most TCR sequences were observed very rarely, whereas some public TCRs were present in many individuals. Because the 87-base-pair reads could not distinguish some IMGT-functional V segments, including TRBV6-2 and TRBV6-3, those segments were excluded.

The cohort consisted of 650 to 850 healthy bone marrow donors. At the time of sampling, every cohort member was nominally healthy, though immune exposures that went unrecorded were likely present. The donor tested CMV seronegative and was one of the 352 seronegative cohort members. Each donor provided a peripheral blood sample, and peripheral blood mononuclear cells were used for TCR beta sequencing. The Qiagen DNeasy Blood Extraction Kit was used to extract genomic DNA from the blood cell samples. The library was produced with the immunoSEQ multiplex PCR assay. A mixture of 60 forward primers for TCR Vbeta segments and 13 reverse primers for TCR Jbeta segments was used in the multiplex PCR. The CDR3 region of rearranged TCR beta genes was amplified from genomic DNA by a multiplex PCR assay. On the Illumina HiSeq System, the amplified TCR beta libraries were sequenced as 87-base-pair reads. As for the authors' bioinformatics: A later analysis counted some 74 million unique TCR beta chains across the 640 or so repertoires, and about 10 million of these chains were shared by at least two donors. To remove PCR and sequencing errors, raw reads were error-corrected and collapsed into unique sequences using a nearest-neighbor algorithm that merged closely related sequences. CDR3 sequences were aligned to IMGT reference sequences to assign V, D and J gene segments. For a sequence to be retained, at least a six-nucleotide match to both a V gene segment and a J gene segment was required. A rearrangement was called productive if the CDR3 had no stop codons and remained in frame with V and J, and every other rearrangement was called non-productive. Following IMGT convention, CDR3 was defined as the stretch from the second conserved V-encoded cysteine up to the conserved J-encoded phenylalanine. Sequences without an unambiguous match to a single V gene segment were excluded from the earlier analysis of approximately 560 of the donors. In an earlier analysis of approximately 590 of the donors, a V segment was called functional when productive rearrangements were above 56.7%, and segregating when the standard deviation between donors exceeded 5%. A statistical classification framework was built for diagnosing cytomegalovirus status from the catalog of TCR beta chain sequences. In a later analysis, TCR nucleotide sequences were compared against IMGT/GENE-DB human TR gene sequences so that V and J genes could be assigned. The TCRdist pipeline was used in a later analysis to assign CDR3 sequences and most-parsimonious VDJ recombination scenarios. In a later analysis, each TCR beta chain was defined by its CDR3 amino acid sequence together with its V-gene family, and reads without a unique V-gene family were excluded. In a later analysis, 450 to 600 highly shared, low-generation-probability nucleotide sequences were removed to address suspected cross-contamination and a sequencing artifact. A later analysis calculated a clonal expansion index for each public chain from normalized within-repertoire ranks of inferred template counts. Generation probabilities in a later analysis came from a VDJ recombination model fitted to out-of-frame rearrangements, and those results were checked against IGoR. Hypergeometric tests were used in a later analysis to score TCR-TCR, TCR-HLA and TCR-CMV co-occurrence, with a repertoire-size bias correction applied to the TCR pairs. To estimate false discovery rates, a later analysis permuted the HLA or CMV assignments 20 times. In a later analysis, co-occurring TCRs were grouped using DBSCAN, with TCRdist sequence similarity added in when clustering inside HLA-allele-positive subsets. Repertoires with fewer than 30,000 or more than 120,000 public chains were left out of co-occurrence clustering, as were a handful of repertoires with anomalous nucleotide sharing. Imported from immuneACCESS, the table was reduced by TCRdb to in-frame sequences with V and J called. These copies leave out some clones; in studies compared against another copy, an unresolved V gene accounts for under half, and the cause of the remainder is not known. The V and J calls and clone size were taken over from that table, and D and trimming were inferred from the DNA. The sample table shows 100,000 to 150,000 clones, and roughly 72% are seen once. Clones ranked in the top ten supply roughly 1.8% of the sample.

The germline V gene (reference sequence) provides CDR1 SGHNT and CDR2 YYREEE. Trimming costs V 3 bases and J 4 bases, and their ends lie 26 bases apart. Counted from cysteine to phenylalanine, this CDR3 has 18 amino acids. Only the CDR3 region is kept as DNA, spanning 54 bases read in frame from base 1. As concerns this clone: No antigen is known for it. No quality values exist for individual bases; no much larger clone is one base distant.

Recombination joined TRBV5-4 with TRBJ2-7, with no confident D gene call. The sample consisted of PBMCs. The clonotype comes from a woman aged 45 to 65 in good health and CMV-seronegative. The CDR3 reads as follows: CASSSPHHRNPLLYEQYF. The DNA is TGTGCCAGCAGCTCCCCCCATCACAGAAACCCCCTCCTATACGAGCAGTACTTC.